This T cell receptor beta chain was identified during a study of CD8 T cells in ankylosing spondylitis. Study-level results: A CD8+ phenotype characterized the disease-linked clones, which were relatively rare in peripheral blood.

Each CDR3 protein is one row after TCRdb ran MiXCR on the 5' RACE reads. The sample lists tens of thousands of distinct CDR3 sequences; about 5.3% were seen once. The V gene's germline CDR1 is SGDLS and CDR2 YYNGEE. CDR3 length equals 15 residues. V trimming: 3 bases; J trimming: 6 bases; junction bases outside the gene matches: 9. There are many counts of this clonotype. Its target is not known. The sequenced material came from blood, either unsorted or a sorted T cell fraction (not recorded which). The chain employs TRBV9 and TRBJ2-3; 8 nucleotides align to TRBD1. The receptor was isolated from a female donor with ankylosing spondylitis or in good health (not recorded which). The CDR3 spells CASSDSGRDRDTQYF. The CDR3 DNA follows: TGTGCCAGCAGCGACTCGGGACGGGACAGGGATACGCAGTATTTT.